These T cell receptor beta chains were read from a single sample in a study of PD-1 blockade in classical Hodgkin lymphoma. The repertoire was sequenced with immunoSEQ multiplex PCR; TCRdb's copy has only in-frame clones and lacks some. The sample shows around 30,000 clones, around 83% of them seen only once. Sequencing was performed on CD4+ T cells from blood, taken before the fourth cycle of nivolumab. Receptors were obtained from a human donor with classical Hodgkin lymphoma. Each CDR3 is given with its conserved first and last residue. D genes are given only for firm matches. Clone size, where shown, is once, few, many, or a class for clones that have expanded.

abundance	j_gene	d_gene	v_gene	CDR3nt	CDR3aa
NA	TRBJ2-5	TRBD2	TRBV7-9	TGTGCCAGCAGCTTAGTGACGGGAGGCGGGAGAGAGACCCAGTACTTC	CASSLVTGGGRETQYF
NA	TRBJ2-1	NA	TRBV18	TGTGCCAGCTCACCAGAAGACATAGGCAATGAGCAGTTCTTC	CASSPEDIGNEQFF
once	TRBJ1-3	NA	TRBV5-5	TGTGCCAGCAGCTCAGGGTCGTCGGGAAACACCATATATTTT	CASSSGSSGNTIYF
NA	TRBJ2-1	NA	TRBV5-1	TGCGCCAGCAGCCCCGGACCTGCCCGCTCCTACAATGAGCAGTTCTTC	CASSPGPARSYNEQFF
NA	TRBJ2-1	TRBD2	TRBV5-5	TGTGCCAGCAGCTTGGCCCTAGCGGGAGGGCCCCTGGTGTGGAATGAGCAGTTCTTC	CASSLALAGGPLVWNEQFF
NA	TRBJ1-2	NA	TRBV19	TGTGCCAGTAGGCGGGGAAAGGGGATCTATGGCTACACCTTC	CASRRGKGIYGYTF
NA	TRBJ2-1	NA	TRBV7-2	TGTGCCAGCAGCTTAGCCTCGGTCGGTGAGCAGTTCTTC	CASSLASVGEQFF
NA	TRBJ2-7	NA	TRBV30	TGTGCCTGGAGTGGTGGCGGTATTGCCTACGAGCAGTACTTC	CAWSGGGIAYEQYF
NA	TRBJ2-1	TRBD2	TRBV7-6	TGTGCCAGCAGCTTAGTAGCCTCAGCGGGAGAGTACAATGAGCAGTTCTTC	CASSLVASAGEYNEQFF
NA	TRBJ1-3	TRBD1	TRBV27	TGTGCCAGCAGCCTAAAGGCGGGGACAGGGGCCAGAATTCTCTCTGGAAACACCATATATTTT	CASSLKAGTGARILSGNTIYF
NA	TRBJ2-2	NA	TRBV29-1	TGCAGCGTTGTACCGGGGGCCGGGGAGCTGTTTTTT	CSVVPGAGELFF
NA	TRBJ2-2	NA	TRBV18	TGTGCCAGCTCACCAGGGCGGCGGACCGGGGAGCTGTTTTTT	CASSPGRRTGELFF
NA	TRBJ1-5	TRBD1	TRBV6-5	TGTGCCAGCAGTTGGGGGGAAGGACAGGGCGGCCAGCCCCAGCATTTT	CASSWGEGQGGQPQHF